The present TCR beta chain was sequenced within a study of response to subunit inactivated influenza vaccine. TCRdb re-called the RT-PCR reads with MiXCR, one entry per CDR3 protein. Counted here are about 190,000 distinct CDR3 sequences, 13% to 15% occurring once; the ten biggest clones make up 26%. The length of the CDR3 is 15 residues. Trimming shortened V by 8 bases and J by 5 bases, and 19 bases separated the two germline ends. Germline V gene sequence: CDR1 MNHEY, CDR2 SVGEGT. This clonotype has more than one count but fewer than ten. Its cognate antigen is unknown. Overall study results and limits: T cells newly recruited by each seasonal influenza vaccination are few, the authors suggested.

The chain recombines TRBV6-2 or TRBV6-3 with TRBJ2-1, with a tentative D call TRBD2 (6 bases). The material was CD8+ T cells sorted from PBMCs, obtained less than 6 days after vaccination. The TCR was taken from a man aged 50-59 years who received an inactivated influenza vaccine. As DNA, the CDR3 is TGTGCCAGCTGGGAATGGGGGACTGAAAACAATGAGCAGTTCTTC. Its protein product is CASWEWGTENNEQFF.